This T cell receptor beta chain was observed in a study of blood T cell repertoires in COVID-19. The wider study: T cells, B-cell-depleted T cells, or PBMCs provided the cDNA or gDNA that served as material.

Looked up from germline, CDR1 is LNHNV and CDR2 is YYDKDF (reference sequence). The CDR3 extends over 14 amino acids. V was cut by 0 bases and J by 2 bases, with 7 bases left in between. Assay: immunoSEQ multiplex PCR; the TCRdb copy retains only in-frame clones and omits some. The table shows about 260,000 clones, with around 80% occurring only once. The sequence was obtained from a woman at least 80 years old with acute or convalescent COVID-19. The chain employs TRBV15 and TRBJ1-1; D gene unclear. Sequencing was carried out using peripheral blood. The CDR3 reads CATSRDLANTEAFF. CDR3 DNA sequence: TGTGCCACCAGCAGAGATCTGGCTAACACTGAAGCTTTCTTT.